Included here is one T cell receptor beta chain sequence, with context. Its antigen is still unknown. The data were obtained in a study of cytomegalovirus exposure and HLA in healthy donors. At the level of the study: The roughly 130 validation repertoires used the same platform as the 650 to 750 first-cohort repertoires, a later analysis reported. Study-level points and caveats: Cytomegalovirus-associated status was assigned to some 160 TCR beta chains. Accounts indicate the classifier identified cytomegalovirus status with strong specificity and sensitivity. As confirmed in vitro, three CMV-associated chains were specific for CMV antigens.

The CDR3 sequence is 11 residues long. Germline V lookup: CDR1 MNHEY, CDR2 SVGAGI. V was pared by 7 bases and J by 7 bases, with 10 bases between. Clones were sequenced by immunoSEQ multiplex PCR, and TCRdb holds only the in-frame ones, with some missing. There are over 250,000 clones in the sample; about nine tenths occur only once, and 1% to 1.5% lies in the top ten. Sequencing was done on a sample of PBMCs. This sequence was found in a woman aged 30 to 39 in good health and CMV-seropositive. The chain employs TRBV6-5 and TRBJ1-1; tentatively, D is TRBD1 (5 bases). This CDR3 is CASTYGGEAFF. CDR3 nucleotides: TGTGCCAGCACCTACGGGGGTGAAGCTTTCTTT.